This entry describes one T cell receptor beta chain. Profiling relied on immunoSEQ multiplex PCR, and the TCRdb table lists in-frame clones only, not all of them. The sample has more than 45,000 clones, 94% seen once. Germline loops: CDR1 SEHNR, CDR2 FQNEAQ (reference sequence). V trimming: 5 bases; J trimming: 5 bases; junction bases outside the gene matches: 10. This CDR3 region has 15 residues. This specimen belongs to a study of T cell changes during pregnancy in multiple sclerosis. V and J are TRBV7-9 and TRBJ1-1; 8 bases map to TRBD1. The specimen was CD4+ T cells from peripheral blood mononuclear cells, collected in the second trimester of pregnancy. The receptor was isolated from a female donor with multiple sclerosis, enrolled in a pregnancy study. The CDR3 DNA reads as TGTGCCAGCAGCCGTTCAGGGGGCAGAGGTACTGAAGCTTTCTTT. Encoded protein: CASSRSGGRGTEAFF.